The sample holds a few counts of the clone carrying this T cell receptor delta chain. Its antigen remains unknown. This sequence is one base from a far larger clone and is likely a read error. The sample carries other DNA sequences with the same CDR3. This CDR3 is built from 24 residues. Per germline, CDR1 TSWWSYY and CDR2 QGS. These data come from a study of γδ T cells in repeated Plasmodium falciparum infection. Bulk repertoires came from Vgamma9/Vdelta2+ or Vdelta2-negative gammadelta T cells flow-sorted from PBMC. Both TRG and TRD chains were sequenced from each sorted sample. TCRdb made new clone calls on the multiplex PCR reads using CATT. The sample includes 90,000 to 95,000 delta-chain clones, approximately 0.96% of them seen just once. Study-level points and caveats: In Vdelta2-negative, largely Vdelta1+, gammadelta repertoires, repeated controlled infections appeared to drive clonal selection waves.

The gene calls are TRDV1 and TRDJ1; TRDD3 agrees at 13 bases. Here the J gene was assigned by germline matching of the DNA, as TCRdb has none. The clonotype comes from a pool of human donors (malaria-infected and uninfected, not separated). The specimen was gamma-delta T cells from blood. CDR3: CALGERPTSLTGGYAAGYTDKLIF. The CDR3 nucleotides read TGTGCCCTTGGGGAACGACCTACCTCGCTAACTGGGGGATACGCTGCCGGGTACACCGATAAACTCATCTTT.